The rows below give T cell receptor beta chains drawn from one sample of a study of identical twins. TCRdb reanalysed the 5' RACE reads using MiXCR and keeps one entry per CDR3 protein. The data show 690,000 or so distinct CDR3 sequences, around 6% seen once. The sequencing sample was made of naive T cells sorted from blood. The receptors derive from a young man in good health. CDR3s include the opening cysteine and the closing phenylalanine or tryptophan. The order of the fields is clone size, J gene, D gene, V gene, CDR3 protein, CDR3 DNA. The D gene is left open where the match is weak. Expanded clones are given a class, and other clones once, few, many or no size at all.

abundance: few; j_gene: TRBJ2-5; d_gene: TRBD2; v_gene: TRBV18; CDR3aa: CASSPPGTSVQETQYF; CDR3nt: TGTGCCAGCTCACCACCAGGGACTAGCGTCCAAGAGACCCAGTACTTC
abundance: many; j_gene: TRBJ1-1; d_gene: TRBD1; v_gene: TRBV7-2; CDR3aa: CASSFASGQGAGNTEAFF; CDR3nt: TGTGCCAGCAGCTTTGCCTCGGGACAGGGAGCGGGGAACACTGAAGCTTTCTTT
abundance: few; j_gene: TRBJ1-3; d_gene: -; v_gene: TRBV6-2/TRBV6-3; CDR3aa: CASRSTARRGAMGSSGNTIYF; CDR3nt: TGTGCCAGCAGGTCTACAGCTCGAAGGGGTGCGATGGGGAGCTCTGGAAACACCATATATTTT
abundance: once; j_gene: TRBJ2-3; d_gene: -; v_gene: TRBV14; CDR3aa: CASSQVGANTDTQYF; CDR3nt: TGTGCCAGCAGCCAAGTGGGGGCGAACACAGATACGCAGTATTTT
abundance: many; j_gene: TRBJ1-1; d_gene: -; v_gene: TRBV6-1; CDR3aa: CASSEWQAFF; CDR3nt: TGTGCCAGCAGTGAATGGCAAGCTTTCTTT
abundance: many; j_gene: TRBJ1-3; d_gene: -; v_gene: TRBV6-5; CDR3aa: CASSYSLRPVEGTGNTIYF; CDR3nt: TGTGCCAGCAGTTACTCTTTGCGGCCCGTAGAGGGGACTGGAAACACCATATATTTT
abundance: -; j_gene: TRBJ2-1; d_gene: TRBD2; v_gene: TRBV25-1; CDR3aa: CASSFRTSFDEQFF; CDR3nt: TGTGCCAGCAGTTTTCGGACTAGCTTCGATGAGCAGTTCTTC
abundance: many; j_gene: TRBJ1-1; d_gene: -; v_gene: TRBV27; CDR3aa: CASYDPRGRGTEAFF; CDR3nt: TGTGCCAGCTATGACCCCCGGGGGCGAGGCACTGAAGCTTTCTTT
abundance: many; j_gene: TRBJ1-1; d_gene: TRBD1; v_gene: TRBV15; CDR3aa: CATSGRGRGTEAFF; CDR3nt: TGTGCCACCAGCGGCAGGGGGCGGGGGACTGAAGCTTTCTTT
abundance: few; j_gene: TRBJ2-3; d_gene: -; v_gene: TRBV5-5; CDR3aa: CASNLGGATDTQYF; CDR3nt: TGTGCCAGCAACTTGGGGGGGGCTACAGATACGCAGTATTTT
abundance: many; j_gene: TRBJ2-3; d_gene: -; v_gene: TRBV12-3/TRBV12-4; CDR3aa: CASSFGSGTTDTQYF; CDR3nt: TGTGCCAGCAGTTTTGGTTCAGGGACCACAGATACGCAGTATTTT
abundance: many; j_gene: TRBJ1-5; d_gene: TRBD1; v_gene: TRBV6-2/TRBV6-3; CDR3aa: CASSPRRTGGNQPQHF; CDR3nt: TGTGCCAGCAGTCCCCGACGGACAGGGGGGAATCAGCCCCAGCATTTT
abundance: many; j_gene: TRBJ1-1; d_gene: -; v_gene: TRBV10-3; CDR3aa: CAISERGAENTEAFF; CDR3nt: TGTGCCATCAGTGAGAGGGGAGCCGAGAACACTGAAGCTTTCTTT
abundance: -; j_gene: TRBJ2-7; d_gene: TRBD2; v_gene: TRBV14; CDR3aa: CASSQGSSGSYYEQYF; CDR3nt: TGTGCCAGCAGCCAAGGCTCTAGCGGGAGTTACTACGAGCAGTACTTC
abundance: many; j_gene: TRBJ2-7; d_gene: TRBD2; v_gene: TRBV7-2; CDR3aa: CASRSRAGGYEQYF; CDR3nt: TGTGCCAGCAGGAGTAGAGCGGGAGGCTACGAGCAGTACTTC
abundance: many; j_gene: TRBJ2-7; d_gene: -; v_gene: TRBV7-2; CDR3aa: CASSGMSRDGEQYF; CDR3nt: TGTGCCAGCAGCGGCATGAGTCGGGATGGGGAGCAGTACTTC
abundance: many; j_gene: TRBJ1-3; d_gene: -; v_gene: TRBV12-3/TRBV12-4; CDR3aa: CASSFALGSGNTIYF; CDR3nt: TGTGCCAGCAGTTTTGCTCTAGGGTCCGGAAACACCATATATTTT
abundance: few; j_gene: TRBJ2-1; d_gene: -; v_gene: TRBV7-9; CDR3aa: CASSLDGLARFF; CDR3nt: TGTGCCAGCAGCTTAGATGGGCTAGCTAGGTTCTTC
abundance: many; j_gene: TRBJ1-3; d_gene: -; v_gene: TRBV15; CDR3aa: CATSSGNTIYF; CDR3nt: TGTGCCACCAGCAGTGGAAACACCATATATTTT
abundance: -; j_gene: TRBJ1-6; d_gene: -; v_gene: TRBV5-1; CDR3aa: CASSSLFKSGSPLHF; CDR3nt: TGCGCCAGCAGCTCCCTTTTCAAGTCAGGATCACCCCTCCACTTT
abundance: many; j_gene: TRBJ2-3; d_gene: -; v_gene: TRBV20-1; CDR3aa: CSPNNNLEDTQYF; CDR3nt: TGCAGCCCTAACAACAACTTGGAGGATACGCAGTATTTT
abundance: few; j_gene: TRBJ1-2; d_gene: TRBD1; v_gene: TRBV19; CDR3aa: CASTPGTGYGYTF; CDR3nt: TGTGCCAGTACCCCAGGGACAGGGTATGGCTACACCTTC
abundance: few; j_gene: TRBJ1-2; d_gene: TRBD1; v_gene: TRBV28; CDR3aa: CASLVPGTGDGYTF; CDR3nt: TGTGCCAGTCTCGTACCTGGGACAGGGGATGGCTACACCTTC
abundance: few; j_gene: TRBJ2-1; d_gene: TRBD2; v_gene: TRBV7-9; CDR3aa: CASSLGGLAGAHEQFF; CDR3nt: TGTGCCAGCAGCTTAGGGGGACTAGCGGGAGCTCATGAGCAGTTCTTC
abundance: many; j_gene: TRBJ1-4; d_gene: -; v_gene: TRBV5-4; CDR3aa: CASSHEMGPIEKLFF; CDR3nt: TGTGCCAGCAGCCATGAGATGGGGCCTATCGAAAAACTGTTTTTT
abundance: few; j_gene: TRBJ2-2; d_gene: -; v_gene: TRBV5-6; CDR3aa: CASSLGRRSTGELFF; CDR3nt: TGTGCCAGCAGCTTAGGGAGAAGGAGCACCGGGGAGCTGTTTTTT
abundance: few; j_gene: TRBJ2-3; d_gene: -; v_gene: TRBV29-1; CDR3aa: CSALTQRTATDTQYF; CDR3nt: TGCAGCGCGTTGACCCAGCGGACCGCCACAGATACGCAGTATTTT
abundance: -; j_gene: TRBJ2-7; d_gene: -; v_gene: TRBV5-5; CDR3aa: CASSLTAGAYEQYF; CDR3nt: TGTGCCAGCAGCTTGACGGCAGGGGCCTACGAGCAGTACTTC
abundance: -; j_gene: TRBJ1-6; d_gene: -; v_gene: TRBV12-3/TRBV12-4; CDR3aa: CASSQTTESPLHF; CDR3nt: TGTGCCAGCAGCCAAACGACTGAATCACCCCTCCACTTT
abundance: many; j_gene: TRBJ2-3; d_gene: -; v_gene: TRBV5-1; CDR3aa: CASSLTMDSSSTDTQYF; CDR3nt: TGCGCCAGCAGCTTGACGATGGACAGCTCCAGCACAGATACGCAGTATTTT
abundance: many; j_gene: TRBJ2-1; d_gene: -; v_gene: TRBV6-2/TRBV6-3; CDR3aa: CASSSGDLSEFF; CDR3nt: TGTGCCAGCAGCTCGGGGGACCTCAGTGAGTTCTTC
abundance: many; j_gene: TRBJ2-3; d_gene: -; v_gene: TRBV12-3/TRBV12-4; CDR3aa: CASSWFRGDTQYF; CDR3nt: TGTGCCAGCAGTTGGTTTAGGGGTGATACGCAGTATTTT
abundance: -; j_gene: TRBJ1-6; d_gene: TRBD1; v_gene: TRBV30; CDR3aa: CAWSAGTGSSPLHF; CDR3nt: TGTGCCTGGAGTGCCGGGACAGGGAGTTCACCCCTCCACTTT
abundance: -; j_gene: TRBJ1-1; d_gene: -; v_gene: TRBV28; CDR3aa: CASSLTPGHTGWSEAFF; CDR3nt: TGTGCCAGCAGTTTGACTCCGGGACACACTGGTTGGTCTGAAGCTTTCTTT
abundance: few; j_gene: TRBJ2-3; d_gene: TRBD2; v_gene: TRBV4-2; CDR3aa: CASSQDSGTSGADTQYF; CDR3nt: TGTGCCAGCAGCCAAGACTCCGGGACTAGCGGTGCAGATACGCAGTATTTT
abundance: -; j_gene: TRBJ2-6; d_gene: -; v_gene: TRBV15; CDR3aa: CATSRVGDISNVLTF; CDR3nt: TGTGCCACCAGCAGAGTGGGGGACATCTCCAACGTCCTGACTTTC
abundance: -; j_gene: TRBJ1-5; d_gene: -; v_gene: TRBV27; CDR3aa: CASSEGPTSHHWPQHF; CDR3nt: TGTGCCAGCAGCGAGGGACCGACTTCCCATCACTGGCCCCAGCATTTT
abundance: many; j_gene: TRBJ1-1; d_gene: -; v_gene: TRBV29-1; CDR3aa: CSAGEGTGRTEAFF; CDR3nt: TGCAGCGCTGGGGAAGGGACGGGTCGAACTGAAGCTTTCTTT
abundance: -; j_gene: TRBJ2-1; d_gene: -; v_gene: TRBV9; CDR3aa: CASSVEGPHTGEQFF; CDR3nt: TGTGCCAGCAGCGTAGAGGGGCCTCACACAGGGGAGCAGTTCTTC
abundance: many; j_gene: TRBJ2-5; d_gene: TRBD1; v_gene: TRBV29-1; CDR3aa: CSVGTVLQETQYF; CDR3nt: TGCAGCGTGGGGACAGTCCTCCAAGAGACCCAGTACTTC
abundance: many; j_gene: TRBJ1-5; d_gene: -; v_gene: TRBV27; CDR3aa: CASSYINSNQPQHF; CDR3nt: TGTGCCAGCAGTTACATCAATAGCAATCAGCCCCAGCATTTT
abundance: -; j_gene: TRBJ2-6; d_gene: TRBD1; v_gene: TRBV7-3; CDR3aa: CASSFPTGTGANVLTF; CDR3nt: TGTGCCAGCAGCTTCCCGACAGGGACTGGGGCCAACGTCCTGACTTTC
abundance: few; j_gene: TRBJ2-7; d_gene: TRBD2; v_gene: TRBV27; CDR3aa: CASSFNVASGTVYYEQYF; CDR3nt: TGTGCCAGCAGTTTTAATGTTGCGAGCGGGACCGTCTACTACGAGCAGTACTTC
abundance: -; j_gene: TRBJ2-1; d_gene: TRBD2; v_gene: TRBV18; CDR3aa: CASSTSGASPNEQFF; CDR3nt: TGTGCCAGCTCGACTAGCGGAGCCTCGCCCAATGAGCAGTTCTTC
abundance: -; j_gene: TRBJ2-5; d_gene: TRBD2; v_gene: TRBV7-1; CDR3aa: CASSWGLAGTSETQYF; CDR3nt: TGTGCCAGCAGCTGGGGACTAGCGGGAACGTCGGAGACCCAGTACTTC
abundance: few; j_gene: TRBJ1-1; d_gene: TRBD1; v_gene: TRBV29-1; CDR3aa: CSVTGLTMNTEAFF; CDR3nt: TGCAGCGTGACAGGGTTAACCATGAACACTGAAGCTTTCTTT
abundance: -; j_gene: TRBJ2-5; d_gene: -; v_gene: TRBV6-5; CDR3aa: CASSSLTKMVGTQYF; CDR3nt: TGTGCCAGCAGTTCCCTGACCAAAATGGTTGGGACCCAGTACTTC
abundance: -; j_gene: TRBJ1-1; d_gene: TRBD1; v_gene: TRBV20-1; CDR3aa: CRARQGDTEAFF; CDR3nt: TGCAGGGCCAGACAGGGGGACACTGAAGCTTTCTTT
abundance: many; j_gene: TRBJ1-5; d_gene: TRBD1; v_gene: TRBV29-1; CDR3aa: CSVTDRGDQPQHF; CDR3nt: TGCAGCGTTACAGACAGGGGGGACCAGCCCCAGCATTTT
abundance: few; j_gene: TRBJ2-1; d_gene: -; v_gene: TRBV7-6; CDR3aa: CASSLIPAVAASYNEQFF; CDR3nt: TGTGCCAGCAGCTTAATACCTGCCGTGGCGGCCAGTTACAATGAGCAGTTCTTC
abundance: many; j_gene: TRBJ2-2; d_gene: TRBD1; v_gene: TRBV6-2/TRBV6-3; CDR3aa: CASSPGQGANTGELFF; CDR3nt: TGTGCCAGCAGTCCGGGACAGGGGGCCAACACCGGGGAGCTGTTTTTT
abundance: few; j_gene: TRBJ1-1; d_gene: TRBD1; v_gene: TRBV6-1; CDR3aa: CASSKQGEITEAFF; CDR3nt: TGTGCCAGCAGTAAACAGGGGGAGATAACTGAAGCTTTCTTT
abundance: few; j_gene: TRBJ2-1; d_gene: TRBD2; v_gene: TRBV6-1; CDR3aa: CASSKREGPYNEQFF; CDR3nt: TGTGCCAGCAGTAAGCGGGAGGGACCCTACAATGAGCAGTTCTTC
abundance: -; j_gene: TRBJ2-5; d_gene: -; v_gene: TRBV18; CDR3aa: CASSPYRERRLQETQYF; CDR3nt: TGTGCCAGCTCACCGTATCGCGAGCGTCGACTCCAAGAGACCCAGTACTTC
abundance: -; j_gene: TRBJ2-4; d_gene: TRBD2; v_gene: TRBV20-1; CDR3aa: CSAPGLAAKNIQYF; CDR3nt: TGCAGTGCCCCTGGACTAGCGGCTAAAAACATTCAGTACTTC